This T cell receptor beta chain was profiled in a study of cytomegalovirus exposure and HLA in healthy donors. At the level of the study: Samples from HLA-typed donors yielded some 85 million unique TCRs in an early data release. Study conclusions and caveats: The authors later linked a missense DCLRE1C variant to TCR beta V- and J-gene trimming. What a later analysis reportedly showed was that an Asian-associated ancestry cluster had fewer N-insertions than the approximately 700-donor mean. Reports credit the classifier with highly specific, highly sensitive diagnosis of cytomegalovirus status.

In the PCR, 60 Vbeta and 13 Jbeta primers were used. Assay used: immunoSEQ multiplex PCR; TCRdb lists only in-frame clones, some missing. The sample records 150,000 to 200,000 clones, approximately 71% being singletons. Germline V lookup: CDR1 SGHRS, CDR2 YFSETQ. The germline V and J ends were trimmed by 0 bases and 1 base, with 7 bases remaining between them. The CDR3 length is 15 residues. Comments on this clone: As yet, its antigen is unknown.

Sequencing input: PBMCs. The chain joins TRBV5-1 to TRBJ1-4; possible D gene TRBD1, 5 bases. The TCR originated in a girl aged 5-17 years in good health and CMV-seronegative. CDR3 nucleotide sequence: TGCGCCAGCAGCTTGGCGGGGGGAACTAATGAAAAACTGTTTTTT. Residues: CASSLAGGTNEKLFF.